The T cell receptor beta chain described here comes from a study of OX40 agonist ivuxolimab in advanced cancers. The V and J ends lost 5 bases and 2 bases, in that order; junction bases with no gene match: 11. This CDR3 is built from 18 residues. The germline CDR1 and CDR2 sequences are MNHEY and SMNVEV (reference sequence). Profiled with immunoSEQ multiplex PCR; TCRdb holds only in-frame clones, not every one. The table records tens of thousands of clones, 86% of them present only once. The chain links TRBV27 to TRBJ2-6, with 8 bases identical to TRBD1. This TCR was sampled from an adult with an advanced solid tumor such as melanoma, head and neck, liver or kidney cancer. Specimen: CD4+ or CD8+ T cells sorted from blood, collected in a trial of the OX40 agonist ivuxolimab. The CDR3 spells CASSNRRDRWAGANVLTF. The CDR3 bases are TGTGCCAGCAGTAACCGCCGGGACAGGTGGGCTGGGGCCAACGTCCTGACTTTC.